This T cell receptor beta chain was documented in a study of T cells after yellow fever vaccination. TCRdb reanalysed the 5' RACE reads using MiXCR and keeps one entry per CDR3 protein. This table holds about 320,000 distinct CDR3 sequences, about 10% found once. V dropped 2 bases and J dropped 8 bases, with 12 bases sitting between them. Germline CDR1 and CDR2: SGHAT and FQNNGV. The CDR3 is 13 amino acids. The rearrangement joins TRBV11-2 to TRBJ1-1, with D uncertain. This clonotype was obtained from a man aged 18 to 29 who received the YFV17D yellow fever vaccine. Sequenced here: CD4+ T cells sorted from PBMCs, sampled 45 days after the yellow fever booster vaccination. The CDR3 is CASSLSRRNEAFF. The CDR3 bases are TGTGCCAGCAGCTTATCCAGGCGGAACGAAGCTTTCTTT.